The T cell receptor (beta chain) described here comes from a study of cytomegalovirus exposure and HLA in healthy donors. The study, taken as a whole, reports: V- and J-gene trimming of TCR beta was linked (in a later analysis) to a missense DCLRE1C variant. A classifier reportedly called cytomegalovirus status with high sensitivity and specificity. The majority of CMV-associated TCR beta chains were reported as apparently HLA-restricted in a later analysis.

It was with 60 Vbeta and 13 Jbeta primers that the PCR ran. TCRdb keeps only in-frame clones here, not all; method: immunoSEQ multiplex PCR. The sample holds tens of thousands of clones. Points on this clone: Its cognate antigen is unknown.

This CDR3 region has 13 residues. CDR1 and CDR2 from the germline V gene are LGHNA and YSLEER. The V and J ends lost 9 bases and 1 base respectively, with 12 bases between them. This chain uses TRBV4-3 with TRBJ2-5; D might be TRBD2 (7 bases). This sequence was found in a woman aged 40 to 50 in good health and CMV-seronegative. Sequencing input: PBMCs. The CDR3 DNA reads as TGCGCCAGGGGGGGGCGGGGCCAAGAGACCCAGTACTTC. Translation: CARGGRGQETQYF.